The entry below describes one TCR beta chain. Its specificity is unknown. The data originate from a study of cytotoxic CD8 clonotypes in ibrutinib-treated CLL. The ends were cut back, 4 bases at V and 6 bases at J, with 19 bases in the middle. The CDR3 consists of 16 residues. CDR1 and CDR2 from the germline V gene are MNHEY and SVGAGI. Regarding the study as a whole: Sustained-remission and progressing patients had unequal sampling times.

Sequenced by immunoSEQ multiplex PCR; TCRdb stores in-frame clones only, minus some. The sample lists about 72,000 clones, around 84% occurring once. V usage is TRBV6-5 and J usage is TRBJ1-5; a possible D gene is TRBD1 (6 bases). This specimen was PBMCs, taken at disease progression, from a patient treated with ibrutinib. The clonotype was recovered from a human donor with chronic lymphocytic leukemia. CDR3 sequence: CASSSEGHVWGQPQHF. The CDR3, as DNA: TGTGCCAGCAGTTCGGAGGGACACGTTTGGGGTCAGCCCCAGCATTTT.